This T cell receptor (beta chain) comes out of a study of T cells after yellow fever vaccination. Study-wide context: When fractions had low cell numbers, they were prepared with SMART-Seq v4 Ultra Low Input. Overall study findings and caveats: Researchers report a weaker secondary response that nonetheless peaked faster, day 5 versus 15. CD4 and CD8 compartments shared a small share of clonotypes, likely from convergent recombination.

The 5'RACE template-switching step produced TCR cDNA and added a universal primer site and UMIs. TCRdb reprocessed the 5' RACE reads via MiXCR and lists one record per CDR3 protein. The table has 300,000 to 400,000 distinct CDR3 sequences, roughly 8.6% seen once. V gave up 2 bases and J gave up 5 bases, with 10 bases separating them. The CDR3 spans 13 residues. Germline CDR1 is SGHDT and CDR2 is YYEEEE. This clonotype has at least ten counts. The antigen is undetermined. This sequence joins TRBV5-6 and TRBJ2-5; no reliable D call. Here the sequenced sample was PBMCs, taken around 45 days after the first yellow fever vaccination. The sequence was obtained from a man aged 18 to 30 who received the YFV17D yellow fever vaccine. The CDR3 spells CASSLIDRETQYF. DNA for the CDR3: TGTGCCAGCAGCTTAATAGATCGGGAGACCCAGTACTTC.